These 25 T cell receptor beta chains originate from one sample sequenced in a study of T cell responses to AZD1222 COVID-19 vaccine. The assay was immunoSEQ multiplex PCR, and TCRdb's table has in-frame clones only and misses some. The sample has roughly 130,000 clones, approximately 85% seen once; the top ten hold 7.6%. The starting material was peripheral blood, obtained on day 0 of AZD1222 vaccination. Source of these receptors: an adult in good health.

The chain has TRBV6-5 and TRBJ2-7, with a possible D match to TRBD1 (6 bases). Germline-derived CDR1 and CDR2 are MNHEY and SVGAGI. V was cut by 6 bases and J by 3 bases, with 15 bases left in between. The CDR3 totals 14 residues. The CDR3 is CASRRGRGIYEQYF. The CDR3 region has the DNA TGTGCCAGCAGGAGAGGCAGGGGAATCTACGAGCAGTACTTC.

Turning to this clone: The junction differs from germline at one of its ends, possibly a read error. The rearrangement joins TRBV7-7 to TRBJ2-3; 13 nucleotides agree with TRBD2. CDR1 is SSHAT, CDR2 FNYEAQ, per germline (reference sequence). This CDR3 contains 15 residues. For the CDR3, the DNA is TGTGCTAGCAGCCCGACTAGCGGGGGGTCAGATACGCAGTATTTT. This codes for CASSPTSGGSDTQYF.

V is TRBV19 and J is TRBJ1-5; D gene ambiguous. Germline values: CDR1 LNHDA, CDR2 SQIVND (reference sequence). Trimming cost V 7 bases and J 4 bases, with 23 bases left between them. CDR3 length: 17 residues. As DNA, the CDR3 is TGTGCCAGTAACCCTCGTGCGAGGAGACACCTAAATCAGCCCCAGCATTTT. Protein sequence: CASNPRARRHLNQPQHF.

The sample holds a few counts of this clone. This rearrangement joins TRBV19 to TRBJ1-3; D ambiguous. V lost 6 bases, J lost 0 bases, and 12 bases lay in between. Germline V gives CDR1 LNHDA, CDR2 SQIVND (reference sequence). This CDR3 is built from 15 residues. As DNA, the CDR3 is TGTGCCAGTAGCCCAACACCCTTCTCTGGAAACACCATATATTTT. Its translation: CASSPTPFSGNTIYF.

This clone was counted once. The genes are TRBV2 and TRBJ2-7; a weak D match, TRBD1 (5 bases). Between the trimmed V and J ends, which lost 10 bases and 3 bases, there was a span of 13 bases. The germline gives CDR1 SNHLY, CDR2 FYNNEI. The CDR3 sequence is 12 residues long. The CDR3: CATTGDSYEQYF. The CDR3 region has the DNA TGTGCCACCACCGGAGACAGCTACGAGCAGTACTTC.

This clone was recorded once. CDR3 DNA sequence: TGTGCCAGCAGCTTAGGACAGAACTATGGCTACACCTTC. This codes for CASSLGQNYGYTF. The chain is built from TRBV5-4 and TRBJ1-2, with D perhaps matching TRBD1 (6 bases). V was trimmed by 2 bases and J by 2 bases, leaving 7 bases between them. CDR3 length: 13 amino acids. The germline CDR1 and CDR2 sequences are SGHNT and YYREEE (reference sequence).

The rearrangement uses TRBV19 and TRBJ2-7, with 8 bases that match TRBD1. This CDR3 comprises 17 residues. The germline V gene has CDR1 LNHDA and CDR2 SQIVND (reference sequence). Trimming took 5 bases from V and 7 from J; bases not matched to a gene: 19. The CDR3 loop is CASSSRLLRTGISEQYF. The CDR3 DNA follows: TGTGCCAGTAGTTCCCGACTTCTCAGGACAGGGATTTCTGAGCAGTACTTC.

This clone was found once. The CDR3 loop reads CASSIGLGNTGELFF. In nucleotides, the CDR3 is TGCGCCAGCAGCATAGGATTAGGGAACACCGGGGAGCTGTTTTTT. The V call is TRBV5-1, the J call TRBJ2-2; D ambiguous. CDR1 and CDR2 from the germline V gene are SGHRS and YFSETQ. Trimming cost V 4 bases and J 1 base, with 11 bases left between them. This CDR3 comprises 15 residues.

The rearrangement links TRBV2 to TRBJ1-1; a weak D match, TRBD1 (6 bases). V was cut by 2 bases and J by 10 bases, with 17 bases left in between. Germline lookup yields CDR1 SNHLY and CDR2 FYNNEI. CDR3 length: 14 residues. CDR3 amino acids: CASSERPGQFGAFF. CDR3 bases: TGTGCCAGCAGTGAAAGGCCCGGACAGTTCGGAGCTTTCTTT.

CDR3 DNA: TGTGCCAGCAGCACCGCAGGGGGTTTTAACACCGGGGAGCTGTTTTTT. It translates to CASSTAGGFNTGELFF. This chain connects TRBV7-9 to TRBJ2-2; 7 bases are a match to TRBD1. From germline, CDR1 is SEHNR and CDR2 FQNEAQ (reference sequence). V shed 5 bases and J 2 bases; nucleotides not matched to a gene: 8. The CDR3 is made up of 16 amino acids. Drawing the rest from reference TRBV7-9 and TRBJ2-2, the complete variable domain is DTGVSQNPRHKITKRGQNVTFRCDPISEHNRLYWYRQTLGQGPEFLTYFQNEAQLEKSRLLSDRFSAERPKGSFSTLEIQRTEQGDSAMYLCASSTAGGFNTGELFFGEGSRLTVL.

The chain couples TRBV24-1 to TRBJ1-5; D call uncertain. The V end lost 4 bases, the J end lost 5 bases, and 5 bases lay between the germline ends. The CDR3 runs to 12 residues. Germline V gene sequence: CDR1 KGHDR, CDR2 SFDVKD. The chain's CDR3 is CATSDPHQPQHF. The CDR3 region has the DNA TGTGCCACCAGTGACCCCCATCAGCCCCAGCATTTT.

V is TRBV5-1 and J is TRBJ2-5, with D possibly matching TRBD1 (5 bases). The CDR3 runs to 15 residues. Per the germline V gene, CDR1 is SGHRS and CDR2 is YFSETQ. Trimming pared 8 bases from V and 4 bases from J, leaving 21 bases between. CDR3 amino acids: CASTALGLSRETQYF. The DNA for the CDR3 is TGCGCCAGTACCGCCCTGGGGCTGTCAAGAGAGACCCAGTACTTC.

The chain carries TRBV6-1 and TRBJ2-1; TRBD2 matches at 13 bases. The CDR3 runs 17 residues. V lost 3 bases and J lost 8; bases outside the gene matches: 10. In germline, CDR1 is MNHNS, CDR2 SASEGT. CDR3 in DNA: TGTGCCAGCAGTGAGTCCTTCGGGACTAGCGGGAAGGATGAGCAGTTCTTC. This encodes CASSESFGTSGKDEQFF.

This chain links TRBV5-8 with TRBJ2-2; perhaps TRBD2 as D (7 bases). The CDR3 loop spans 14 amino acids. CDR1 is SGHTS, CDR2 YDEGEE, per germline. The V end was cut by 7 bases, the J end by 3 bases, with 13 bases between. CDR3 sequence reads: CASPRGTHTGELFF. The DNA for the CDR3 is TGTGCCAGCCCGCGGGGGACACACACCGGGGAGCTGTTTTTT.

V is TRBV14 and J is TRBJ1-2; no firm D call. The V gene's germline CDR1 is SGHDN and CDR2 FVKESK. The CDR3 runs to 13 residues. Trimming stripped 0 bases from V and 8 bases from J, with 10 bases between. The DNA of the CDR3 is TGTGCCAGCAGCCAAGATATCCGTAAAGGCTACACCTTC. This sequence encodes CASSQDIRKGYTF.

This clone has only a few counts. The chain couples TRBV7-2 to TRBJ2-2, with 10 nucleotides matching TRBD2. Germline V gene sequence: CDR1 SGHTA, CDR2 FQGNSA. V was clipped by 5 bases and J by 5 bases; unmatched bases: 17. This CDR3 contains 19 residues. The CDR3 is CASSQMASGGAMGTGELFF. As DNA, the CDR3 is TGTGCCAGCAGCCAGATGGCGAGCGGGGGGGCCATGGGTACCGGGGAGCTGTTTTTT.

The CDR3 bases are TGTGCCAGCTCACCAAGCAGGACACCGAACACTGAAGCTTTCTTT. This encodes CASSPSRTPNTEAFF. The chain uses TRBV18 and TRBJ1-1; tentative D call: TRBD1 (5 bases). The length of the CDR3 is 15 residues. CDR1 and CDR2 from the germline V gene are KGHSH and LQKENI. V shed 2 bases and J shed 1 base, with 11 bases lying between them.

Regarding this clone: One junction end disagrees with the germline gene, perhaps due to a read error. CDR3 in DNA: TGTGCTAGCAGCAATTGGGCCGGAGGGGGGCTGACCGGGGAGCTGTTTTTT. Its protein is CASSNWAGGGLTGELFF. The chain combines TRBV7-7 with TRBJ2-2, with D perhaps TRBD1 or TRBD2 (6 bases each). The CDR3 runs 17 residues. The germline CDR1 and CDR2 sequences are SSHAT and FNYEAQ (reference sequence).

The V gene is TRBV6-2 or TRBV6-3, the J gene TRBJ2-7; D possibly uses TRBD1 or TRBD2 (5 bases each). The V gene's germline CDR1 is MNHEY and CDR2 SVGEGT. V lost 0 bases to trimming and J lost 4 bases, with 10 bases between them. The CDR3 length is 14 residues. The CDR3 here is CASSYSGTRYEQYF. CDR3 sequence (DNA): TGTGCCAGCAGTTACTCTGGGACCCGATACGAGCAGTACTTC.

The chain is built from TRBV4-3 and TRBJ2-1; 7 positions agree with TRBD1. The germline V gene encodes CDR1 LGHNA and CDR2 YSLEER. Trimming cost V 1 base and J 6 bases; bases outside gene matches: 3. This CDR3 contains 14 residues. The CDR3 DNA follows: TGCGCCAGCAGCCAAGCCGACAGGGTCAATGAGCAGTTCTTC. It translates to CASSQADRVNEQFF.

This chain joins TRBV29-1 and TRBJ2-7, with D tentatively TRBD1 or TRBD2 (6 bases each). This CDR3 spans 15 amino acids. Trimming cost V 8 bases and J 6 bases, with 26 bases left between them. Germline V lookup: CDR1 SQVTM, CDR2 ANQGSEA. CDR3 amino acids: CSFAGGPASSGEQYF. The DNA for the CDR3 is TGCAGCTTTGCTGGGGGGCCCGCTAGTAGTGGCGAGCAGTACTTC.

The DNA for the CDR3 is TGTGCCAGCAGGGCCGCGGTAACCTATGGCTACACCTTC. Amino acids: CASRAAVTYGYTF. V gene TRBV28 combines with J gene TRBJ1-2, with D unresolved. Looked up from germline, CDR1 is MDHEN and CDR2 is SYDVKM. V lost 6 bases and J lost 4, with 12 bases in between. The length of the CDR3 is 13 residues.

The CDR3 nucleotides are TGTGCCAGCTTTTCCATCCCGGGGTCGAACACTGAAGCTTTCTTT. Protein: CASFSIPGSNTEAFF. V is TRBV27 and J is TRBJ1-1, with D hard to call. The CDR3 contains 15 residues. The V end was cut by 8 bases, the J end by 1 base, with 17 bases between. Per the germline V gene, CDR1 is MNHEY and CDR2 is SMNVEV (reference sequence).

V and J are TRBV5-1 and TRBJ2-6; the match to TRBD2 covers 8 bases. V lost 7 bases and J lost 4; bases outside the gene matches: 7. This CDR3 contains 15 residues. From germline, CDR1 is SGHRS and CDR2 YFSETQ. CDR3 DNA: TGCGCCAGCTCCGCCGGGGGGGCAGGGGCCAACGTCCTGACTTTC. Amino acid sequence: CASSAGGAGANVLTF.

V and J are TRBV9 and TRBJ2-1; possible D gene TRBD2, 7 bases. CDR1 and CDR2 from the germline V gene are SGDLS and YYNGEE. CDR3 size: 16 residues. Trimming stripped 4 bases from V and 5 bases from J, with 19 bases between. The CDR3 loop is CASSFRGGGADNEQFF. The DNA of the CDR3 is TGTGCCAGCAGCTTCCGTGGGGGGGGCGCGGACAATGAGCAGTTCTTC.